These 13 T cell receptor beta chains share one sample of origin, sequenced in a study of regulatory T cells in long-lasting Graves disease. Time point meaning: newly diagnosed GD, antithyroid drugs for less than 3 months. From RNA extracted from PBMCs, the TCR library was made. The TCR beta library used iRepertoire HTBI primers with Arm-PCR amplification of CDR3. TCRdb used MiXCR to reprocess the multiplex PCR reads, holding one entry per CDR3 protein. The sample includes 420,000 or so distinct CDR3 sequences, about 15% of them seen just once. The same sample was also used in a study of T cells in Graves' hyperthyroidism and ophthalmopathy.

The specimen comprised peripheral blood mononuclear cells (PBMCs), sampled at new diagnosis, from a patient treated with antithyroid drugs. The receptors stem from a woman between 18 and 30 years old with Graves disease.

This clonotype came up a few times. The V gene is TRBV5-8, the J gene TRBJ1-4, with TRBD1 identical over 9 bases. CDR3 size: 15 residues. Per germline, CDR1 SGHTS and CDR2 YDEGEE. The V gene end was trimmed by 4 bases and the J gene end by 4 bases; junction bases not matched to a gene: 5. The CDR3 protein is CASSIGTGYNEKLFF. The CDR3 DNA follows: TGTGCCAGCAGCATCGGGACAGGGTATAATGAAAAACTGTTTTTT.

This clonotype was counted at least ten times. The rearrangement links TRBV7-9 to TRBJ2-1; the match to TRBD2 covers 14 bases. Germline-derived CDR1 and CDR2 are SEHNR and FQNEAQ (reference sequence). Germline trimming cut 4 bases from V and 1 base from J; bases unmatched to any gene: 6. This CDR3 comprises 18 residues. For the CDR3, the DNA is TGTGCCAGCAGCTCCAGCGGGACTAGCGGGAGATCCTACAATGAGCAGTTCTTC. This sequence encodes CASSSSGTSGRSYNEQFF.

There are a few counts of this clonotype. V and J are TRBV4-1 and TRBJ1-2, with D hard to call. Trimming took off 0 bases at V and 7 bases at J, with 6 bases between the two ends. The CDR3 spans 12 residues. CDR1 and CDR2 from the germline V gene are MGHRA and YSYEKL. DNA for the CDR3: TGCGCCAGCAGCCAAGATTTGGCTGGCTACACCTTC. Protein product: CASSQDLAGYTF.

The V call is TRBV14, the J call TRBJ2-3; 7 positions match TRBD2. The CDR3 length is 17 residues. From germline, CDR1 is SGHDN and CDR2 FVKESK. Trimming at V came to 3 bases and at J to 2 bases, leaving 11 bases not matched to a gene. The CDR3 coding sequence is TGTGCCAGCAGCCAGCGGACTAGTCCAAGGTACACAGATACGCAGTATTTT. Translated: CASSQRTSPRYTDTQYF.

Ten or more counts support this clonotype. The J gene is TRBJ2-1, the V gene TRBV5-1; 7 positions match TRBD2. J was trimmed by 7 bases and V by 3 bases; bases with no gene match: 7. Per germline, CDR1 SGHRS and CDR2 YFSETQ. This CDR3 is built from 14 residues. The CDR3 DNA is TGCGCCAGCAGCTCGACGGGACTACGGAATGAGCAGTTCTTC. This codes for CASSSTGLRNEQFF. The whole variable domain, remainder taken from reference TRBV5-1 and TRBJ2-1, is KAGVTQTPRYLIKTRGQQVTLSCSPISGHRSVSWYQQTPGQGLQFLFEYFSETQRNKGNFPGRFSGRQFSNSRSEMNVSTLELGDSALYLCASSSTGLRNEQFFGPGTRLTVL.

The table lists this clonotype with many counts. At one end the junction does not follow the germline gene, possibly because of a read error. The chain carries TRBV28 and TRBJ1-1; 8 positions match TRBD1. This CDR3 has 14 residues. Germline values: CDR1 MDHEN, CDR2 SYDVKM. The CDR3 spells CASSLYGTGADVGF. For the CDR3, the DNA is TGTGCCAGCAGTTTATATGGGACAGGAGCGGACGTGGGCTTT.

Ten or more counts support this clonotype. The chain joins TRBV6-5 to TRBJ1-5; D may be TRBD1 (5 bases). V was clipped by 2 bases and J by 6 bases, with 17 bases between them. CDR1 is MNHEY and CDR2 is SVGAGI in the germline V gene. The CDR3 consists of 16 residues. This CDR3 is CASSYDRRAEAQPQHF. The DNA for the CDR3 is TGTGCCAGCAGTTACGACAGAAGGGCAGAGGCTCAGCCCCAGCATTTT.

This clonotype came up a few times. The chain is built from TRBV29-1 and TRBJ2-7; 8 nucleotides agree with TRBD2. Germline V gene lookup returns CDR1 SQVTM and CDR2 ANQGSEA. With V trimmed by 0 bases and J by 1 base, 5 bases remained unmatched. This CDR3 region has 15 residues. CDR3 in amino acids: CSVEDGVAGSYEQYF. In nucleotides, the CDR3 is TGCAGCGTTGAAGATGGGGTAGCGGGATCCTACGAGCAGTACTTC.

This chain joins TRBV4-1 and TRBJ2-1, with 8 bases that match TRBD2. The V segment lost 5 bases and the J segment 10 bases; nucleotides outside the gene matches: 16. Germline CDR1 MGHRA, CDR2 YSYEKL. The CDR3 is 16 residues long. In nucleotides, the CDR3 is TGCGCCAGCAGCTCAAGGGTTACGGGAGGGCCTAAAGAGCAGTTCTTC. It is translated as CASSSRVTGGPKEQFF.

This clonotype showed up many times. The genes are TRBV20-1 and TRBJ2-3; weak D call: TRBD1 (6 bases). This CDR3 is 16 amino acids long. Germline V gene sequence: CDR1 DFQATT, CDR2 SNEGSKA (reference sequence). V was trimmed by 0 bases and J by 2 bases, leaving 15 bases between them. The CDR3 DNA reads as TGCAGTGCTAGAGACCCGACAGGAGGTCCCACAGATACGCAGTATTTT. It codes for CSARDPTGGPTDTQYF.

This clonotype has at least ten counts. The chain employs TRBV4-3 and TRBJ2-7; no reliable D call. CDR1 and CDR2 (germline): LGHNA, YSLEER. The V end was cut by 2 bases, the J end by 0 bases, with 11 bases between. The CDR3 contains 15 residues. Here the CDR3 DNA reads TGCGCCAGCAGCCAAATAGCCGAGAGCTCCTACGAGCAGTACTTC. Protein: CASSQIAESSYEQYF.

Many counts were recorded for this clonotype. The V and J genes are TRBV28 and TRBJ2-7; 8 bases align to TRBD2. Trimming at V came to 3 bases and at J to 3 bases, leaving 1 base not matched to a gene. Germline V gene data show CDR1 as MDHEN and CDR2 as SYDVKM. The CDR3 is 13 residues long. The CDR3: CASSFSGIYEQYF. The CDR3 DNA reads TGTGCCAGCAGTTTTAGCGGGATCTACGAGCAGTACTTC.

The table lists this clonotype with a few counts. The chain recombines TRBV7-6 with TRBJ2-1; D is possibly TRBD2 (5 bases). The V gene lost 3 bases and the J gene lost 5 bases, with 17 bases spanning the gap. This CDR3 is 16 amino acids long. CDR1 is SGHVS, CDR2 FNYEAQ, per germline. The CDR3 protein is CASSLAGWGEDNEQFF. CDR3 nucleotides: TGTGCCAGCAGCTTGGCTGGATGGGGAGAGGACAATGAGCAGTTCTTC.